This passage covers 9 T cell receptor beta chains from one sample sequenced in a study of T cells in localized non-small cell lung cancer. Assay: immunoSEQ multiplex PCR; the TCRdb copy retains only in-frame clones and omits some. Among more than 2,000 clones listed, less than 40% were seen once. The input for sequencing was normal lung tissue next to the tumor, taken before any cancer treatment. The receptor source for this set is a female donor over 55 with stage I squamous cell lung carcinoma.

This clone was detected only a few times. J is TRBJ2-7 and V is TRBV19, with D possibly TRBD1 on 5 matching bases. This CDR3 has 16 amino acids. The V and J ends lost 1 base and 2 bases respectively, with 15 bases between them. Germline CDR1 LNHDA, CDR2 SQIVND (reference sequence). The CDR3 sequence is CASSIGAGNIPYEQYF. The DNA of the CDR3 is TGTGCCAGTAGTATAGGGGCAGGGAACATACCCTACGAGCAGTACTTC.

This clone is labeled medium-sized. The V and J genes are TRBV6-8 and TRBJ1-1, with D possibly being TRBD1 (5 bases). CDR1 MNHGY and CDR2 SAAAGT come from the germline V gene. The CDR3 runs 14 residues. V gave up 8 bases and J gave up 1 base, with 14 bases separating them. CDR3: CASSLGGSNTEAFF. The CDR3 DNA reads TGTGCCAGCTCGCTGGGGGGGTCGAACACTGAAGCTTTCTTT.

The rearrangement uses TRBV28 and TRBJ2-1; TRBD1 agrees at 10 bases. CDR1 and CDR2 from the germline V gene are MDHEN and SYDVKM. V dropped 6 bases and J dropped 4; count of bases not matched to a gene: 6. The CDR3 totals 15 residues. The DNA of the CDR3 is TGTGCCAGCAGGTCTACGGGACAGGGGTACAATGAGCAGTTCTTC. This translates into CASRSTGQGYNEQFF.

The chain couples TRBV29-1 to TRBJ2-2, with D tentatively TRBD2 (5 bases). The V and J ends lost 4 bases and 1 base respectively, with 10 bases between them. Germline V lookup: CDR1 SQVTM, CDR2 ANQGSEA. The CDR3 runs to 14 residues. The CDR3 reads CSVVGDLNTGELFF. CDR3 nucleotide sequence: TGCAGCGTTGTCGGGGATCTGAACACCGGGGAGCTGTTTTTT.

The chain employs TRBV2 and TRBJ2-1; D assignment may be TRBD1 or TRBD2 (5 bases each). Germline CDR1 and CDR2: SNHLY and FYNNEI. V was clipped by 7 bases and J by 8 bases, with 15 bases between them. CDR3 length: 13 amino acids. The CDR3 bases are TGTGCCAGCACTCTAGGGGACGGGGATGAGCAGTTCTTC. Its protein product is CASTLGDGDEQFF.

This clone was detected only a few times. V and J are TRBV29-1 and TRBJ2-7; D is tentatively TRBD1 or TRBD2 (5 bases each). V was trimmed by 4 bases and J by 2 bases, leaving 9 bases between them. CDR1 and CDR2 from the germline V gene are SQVTM and ANQGSEA. The CDR3 spans 12 residues. CDR3 residues: CSVVGGAYEQYF. DNA for the CDR3: TGCAGCGTTGTTGGGGGAGCCTACGAGCAGTACTTC.

The chain recombines TRBV30 with TRBJ2-6; the D gene is possibly TRBD2 (6 bases). V lost 7 bases and J 3 bases, leaving 13 bases between the germline ends. The CDR3 spans 14 residues. Germline values: CDR1 GTSNPN, CDR2 SVGIG (reference sequence). CDR3 in amino acids: CALTGGSGANVLTF. The CDR3 DNA sequence: TGTGCCTTGACTGGAGGGAGTGGGGCCAACGTCCTGACTTTC.

This clone has only one observation. The chain is built from TRBV5-1 and TRBJ2-5; maybe TRBD1 (6 bases). Trimming stripped 4 bases from V and 2 bases from J, with 15 bases between. CDR1 SGHRS and CDR2 YFSETQ come from the germline V gene. CDR3 length: 15 amino acids. The CDR3 nucleotides are TGCGCCAGCAGCCAGGGGACAACTCCGCAAGAGACCCAGTACTTC. Translated, it gives CASSQGTTPQETQYF.

The chain couples TRBV19 to TRBJ1-2; a possible D gene is TRBD1 (6 bases). V lost 4 bases and J lost 4, with 16 bases in between. Germline values: CDR1 LNHDA, CDR2 SQIVND (reference sequence). The CDR3 has 15 amino acids. This CDR3 is CASSTRNTGPYGYTF. CDR3 coding DNA: TGTGCCAGTAGTACCAGGAACACAGGGCCCTATGGCTACACCTTC. Supplemented by reference TRBV19 and TRBJ1-2, the full variable domain reads DGGITQSPKYLFRKEGQNVTLSCEQNLNHDAMYWYRQDPGQGLRLIYYSQIVNDFQKGDIAEGYSVSREKKESFPLTVTSAQKNPTAFYLCASSTRNTGPYGYTFGSGTRLTVV.